A selection of T cell receptor beta chains follows, all from one sample in a study of post-analysis software for immune sequencing data. TCRdb itself ran the PCR reads through MiXCR, one entry per CDR3 protein. The sample shows about 400,000 distinct CDR3 sequences, roughly 38% of them seen only once. The sample consisted of blood. These receptors all stem from a girl aged 5 to 17 with multiple sclerosis. The CDR3 runs from the conserved cysteine through the conserved F or W. Fields, in order: CDR3 DNA, CDR3 protein, CDR3 length, clone size, D gene, J gene, V gene. A D gene is named only where the DNA matches it firmly. Size values are once, few and many counts, or a class for expanded clones, and some rows have none.

CDR3 DNA: TGCGCCAGCAGCTCCGGACAGGGGGTGAGCTCCTACGAGCAGTACTTC; CDR3 protein: CASSSGQGVSSYEQYF; CDR3 length: 16; clone size: few; D gene: TRBD1; J gene: TRBJ2-7; V gene: TRBV5-1
CDR3 DNA: TGTGCCAGCAGCTTGGGACTCGGGACTATCTACAGTGAGCAGTTCTTC; CDR3 protein: CASSLGLGTIYSEQFF; CDR3 length: 16; clone size: once; D gene: TRBD2; J gene: TRBJ2-1; V gene: TRBV5-6
CDR3 DNA: TGCAGTGCTAGTAACGGCAGGGTGAAGGGGGAGCAGTACTTC; CDR3 protein: CSASNGRVKGEQYF; CDR3 length: 14; clone size: .; D gene: .; J gene: TRBJ2-7; V gene: TRBV20-1
CDR3 DNA: TGTGCCAGCAGTGCATGGGACAGTGGGAGGTTGCCCCAGCATTTT; CDR3 protein: CASSAWDSGRLPQHF; CDR3 length: 15; clone size: .; D gene: TRBD1; J gene: TRBJ1-5; V gene: TRBV6-6
CDR3 DNA: TGTGCCAGCAGTGGGATCTCCGGGACAGCTTATGGCTACACCTTC; CDR3 protein: CASSGISGTAYGYTF; CDR3 length: 15; clone size: .; D gene: TRBD1; J gene: TRBJ1-2; V gene: TRBV25-1
CDR3 DNA: TGTGCCAGCAGCTTAGCGGACAGGGGTCGGAATGAGCAGTTCTTC; CDR3 protein: CASSLADRGRNEQFF; CDR3 length: 15; clone size: .; D gene: TRBD1; J gene: TRBJ2-1; V gene: TRBV7-2
CDR3 DNA: TGCGCCAGCAGCCAAGAACGGAGTAGCGGAGGCACAGATACGCAGTATTTT; CDR3 protein: CASSQERSSGGTDTQYF; CDR3 length: 17; clone size: few; D gene: .; J gene: TRBJ2-3; V gene: TRBV4-3
CDR3 DNA: TGCAGTGCTAGAGGGAGGGGACAGGGGTCCTACAATGAGCAGTTCTTC; CDR3 protein: CSARGRGQGSYNEQFF; CDR3 length: 16; clone size: .; D gene: TRBD1; J gene: TRBJ2-1; V gene: TRBV20-1
CDR3 DNA: TGTGCCAGCAGCCAAGTCAGGCGTACTAGCGGGGGGGCCCACGAGCAGTACTTC; CDR3 protein: CASSQVRRTSGGAHEQYF; CDR3 length: 18; clone size: .; D gene: TRBD2; J gene: TRBJ2-7; V gene: TRBV3-1
CDR3 DNA: TGTGCCACCGGGTCGGGCGTCACAGATACGCAGTATTTT; CDR3 protein: CATGSGVTDTQYF; CDR3 length: 13; clone size: few; D gene: .; J gene: TRBJ2-3; V gene: TRBV27
CDR3 DNA: TGTGCCAGCATCCGTGGTACCGGGACAGCAAAAGAGACCCAGTACTTC; CDR3 protein: CASIRGTGTAKETQYF; CDR3 length: 16; clone size: .; D gene: TRBD1; J gene: TRBJ2-5; V gene: TRBV25-1
CDR3 DNA: TGTGCCAGCGAAAGACAGGGGGAAGAGACCCAGTACTTC; CDR3 protein: CASERQGEETQYF; CDR3 length: 13; clone size: .; D gene: TRBD1; J gene: TRBJ2-5; V gene: TRBV6-5
CDR3 DNA: TGTGCCAGCAGCCTAATTGGGACGGAGGGCTACACCTTC; CDR3 protein: CASSLIGTEGYTF; CDR3 length: 13; clone size: .; D gene: .; J gene: TRBJ1-2; V gene: TRBV12-3/TRBV12-4
CDR3 DNA: TGTGCCAGCAGCCAGGGGAGACAAGAGACCCAGTACTTC; CDR3 protein: CASSQGRQETQYF; CDR3 length: 13; clone size: many; D gene: .; J gene: TRBJ2-5; V gene: TRBV4-2
CDR3 DNA: TGTGCCGGCAGCTCCGGGACAGGGAAATACAATGAGCAGTTCTTC; CDR3 protein: CAGSSGTGKYNEQFF; CDR3 length: 15; clone size: .; D gene: TRBD1; J gene: TRBJ2-1; V gene: TRBV11-3
CDR3 DNA: TGCAGCGTTCAAGGGGGACTCAGCACCTACGAGCAGTACTTC; CDR3 protein: CSVQGGLSTYEQYF; CDR3 length: 14; clone size: .; D gene: .; J gene: TRBJ2-7; V gene: TRBV29-1
CDR3 DNA: TGTGCCAGCAGTTCGGGCCGACAGAGGACCGGGGAGCTGTTTTTT; CDR3 protein: CASSSGRQRTGELFF; CDR3 length: 15; clone size: .; D gene: .; J gene: TRBJ2-2; V gene: TRBV12-3/TRBV12-4
CDR3 DNA: TGCAGTGCTAGAGTAGGGGGGCCGGGGGAGACCCAGTACTTC; CDR3 protein: CSARVGGPGETQYF; CDR3 length: 14; clone size: .; D gene: .; J gene: TRBJ2-5; V gene: TRBV20-1
CDR3 DNA: TGTGCCAGCAGCCAAGAAGGCTCTAGCGGGGGCAACGAGCAGTACTTC; CDR3 protein: CASSQEGSSGGNEQYF; CDR3 length: 16; clone size: many; D gene: TRBD2; J gene: TRBJ2-7; V gene: TRBV4-2
CDR3 DNA: TGCGCCAGCAGCCAATATAGGGGGGGTGAAGAGACCCAGTACTTC; CDR3 protein: CASSQYRGGEETQYF; CDR3 length: 15; clone size: few; D gene: .; J gene: TRBJ2-5; V gene: TRBV4-1
CDR3 DNA: TGCAGCGTTATGACTGAGGACAGGGGGCCTTACGAGCAGTACTTC; CDR3 protein: CSVMTEDRGPYEQYF; CDR3 length: 15; clone size: .; D gene: TRBD1; J gene: TRBJ2-7; V gene: TRBV29-1
CDR3 DNA: TGTGCCAGCACCCCAAGGCGGGGGTGGGGAACGCAGTATTTT; CDR3 protein: CASTPRRGWGTQYF; CDR3 length: 14; clone size: .; D gene: TRBD2; J gene: TRBJ2-3; V gene: TRBV6-5
CDR3 DNA: TGTGCCAGCAGCTCCACCTATCCCCTAGAGACCCAGTACTTC; CDR3 protein: CASSSTYPLETQYF; CDR3 length: 14; clone size: .; D gene: .; J gene: TRBJ2-5; V gene: TRBV7-2
CDR3 DNA: TGTGCCAGCTCACCTCAGTCCTCGACGGACAGGGGGGAAGGCTACACCTTC; CDR3 protein: CASSPQSSTDRGEGYTF; CDR3 length: 17; clone size: .; D gene: TRBD1; J gene: TRBJ1-2; V gene: TRBV18
CDR3 DNA: TGCGCCAGCAGCCAAGGACTAGCCAACACAGATACGCAGTATTTT; CDR3 protein: CASSQGLANTDTQYF; CDR3 length: 15; clone size: .; D gene: TRBD2; J gene: TRBJ2-3; V gene: TRBV4-1
CDR3 DNA: TGCAGCGTTACGACAGGGGGCACTGAAGCTTTCTTT; CDR3 protein: CSVTTGGTEAFF; CDR3 length: 12; clone size: .; D gene: TRBD1; J gene: TRBJ1-1; V gene: TRBV29-1
CDR3 DNA: TGCAGTGCCCGAACTAGCGGAGTATACAATGAGCAGTTCTTC; CDR3 protein: CSARTSGVYNEQFF; CDR3 length: 14; clone size: few; D gene: TRBD2; J gene: TRBJ2-1; V gene: TRBV20-1
CDR3 DNA: TGTGCCACAACTAGCGGGGGGAACACCGGGGAGCTGTTTTTT; CDR3 protein: CATTSGGNTGELFF; CDR3 length: 14; clone size: .; D gene: TRBD2; J gene: TRBJ2-2; V gene: TRBV27
CDR3 DNA: TGTGCCAGCAGTTACGCCCCCCAGGGGAGATTCTTCGTGCAGTACTTC; CDR3 protein: CASSYAPQGRFFVQYF; CDR3 length: 16; clone size: .; D gene: .; J gene: TRBJ2-7; V gene: TRBV6-2/TRBV6-3
CDR3 DNA: TGTGCTAGTTCCGTCGGGACTAGCAACACAGATACGCAGTATTTT; CDR3 protein: CASSVGTSNTDTQYF; CDR3 length: 15; clone size: .; D gene: TRBD2; J gene: TRBJ2-3; V gene: TRBV12-5
CDR3 DNA: TGTGCCAGCAGCGGTACGAACACCGGGGAGCTGTTTTTT; CDR3 protein: CASSGTNTGELFF; CDR3 length: 13; clone size: .; D gene: .; J gene: TRBJ2-2; V gene: TRBV9
CDR3 DNA: TGCAGTGCCGTTGCCCTAGCCAAAAACATTCAGTACTTC; CDR3 protein: CSAVALAKNIQYF; CDR3 length: 13; clone size: few; D gene: .; J gene: TRBJ2-4; V gene: TRBV20-1
CDR3 DNA: TGCAGCGTTGGTAGCGGGGGCCCGCAAGAGACCCAGTACTTC; CDR3 protein: CSVGSGGPQETQYF; CDR3 length: 14; clone size: .; D gene: TRBD2; J gene: TRBJ2-5; V gene: TRBV29-1
CDR3 DNA: TGCAGTGCTAGAGATAGCCAGGGAAGCACAGATACGCAGTATTTT; CDR3 protein: CSARDSQGSTDTQYF; CDR3 length: 15; clone size: .; D gene: .; J gene: TRBJ2-3; V gene: TRBV20-1
CDR3 DNA: TGTGCCAGCAGCTTGGACCGGGGGTTATTCCAAGAGACCCAGTACTTC; CDR3 protein: CASSLDRGLFQETQYF; CDR3 length: 16; clone size: few; D gene: .; J gene: TRBJ2-5; V gene: TRBV7-8
CDR3 DNA: TGTGCCACCCACTCCTCGGCGAGCACAGATACGCAGTATTTT; CDR3 protein: CATHSSASTDTQYF; CDR3 length: 14; clone size: .; D gene: .; J gene: TRBJ2-3; V gene: TRBV6-6
CDR3 DNA: TGCGCCAGCAGCTTGACACCCTCCTACGAGCAGTACTTC; CDR3 protein: CASSLTPSYEQYF; CDR3 length: 13; clone size: .; D gene: .; J gene: TRBJ2-7; V gene: TRBV5-1
CDR3 DNA: TGTGCCAGCAGCTTAGGTCCCGGCGGAGGCGAGCAGTACTTC; CDR3 protein: CASSLGPGGGEQYF; CDR3 length: 14; clone size: .; D gene: .; J gene: TRBJ2-7; V gene: TRBV7-2
CDR3 DNA: TGTGCCAGCAGCGCCCAGGGGGCAAATAACTATGGCTACACCTTC; CDR3 protein: CASSAQGANNYGYTF; CDR3 length: 15; clone size: few; D gene: TRBD1; J gene: TRBJ1-2; V gene: TRBV9
CDR3 DNA: TGTGCCAGCAGCTTAGGGGGACGGGTCGCTGAAGCTTTCTTT; CDR3 protein: CASSLGGRVAEAFF; CDR3 length: 14; clone size: .; D gene: .; J gene: TRBJ1-1; V gene: TRBV7-8
CDR3 DNA: TGTGCCAGCAACTCATGGGGCAATGAGCAGTTCTTC; CDR3 protein: CASNSWGNEQFF; CDR3 length: 12; clone size: .; D gene: .; J gene: TRBJ2-1; V gene: TRBV7-9
CDR3 DNA: TGTGCCAGCAGTTTATTCCCAGGGAGAAATGAGCAGTTCTTC; CDR3 protein: CASSLFPGRNEQFF; CDR3 length: 14; clone size: few; D gene: .; J gene: TRBJ2-1; V gene: TRBV27
CDR3 DNA: TGTGCCAGCAGTTTACAGGGACATAATGAGCAGTTCTTC; CDR3 protein: CASSLQGHNEQFF; CDR3 length: 13; clone size: .; D gene: .; J gene: TRBJ2-1; V gene: TRBV12-3/TRBV12-4
CDR3 DNA: TGTGCCAGCAGTCCCCGGGACAGGGGGCTTTATGGCTACACCTTC; CDR3 protein: CASSPRDRGLYGYTF; CDR3 length: 15; clone size: few; D gene: TRBD1; J gene: TRBJ1-2; V gene: TRBV12-3/TRBV12-4
CDR3 DNA: TGTGCCAGCAGCAAGGGGACACCGGTCGCCGACGAGCAGTACTTC; CDR3 protein: CASSKGTPVADEQYF; CDR3 length: 15; clone size: few; D gene: .; J gene: TRBJ2-7; V gene: TRBV21-1
CDR3 DNA: TGTGCCAGCAGCTTAGCAGGGACCACAGATACGCAGTATTTT; CDR3 protein: CASSLAGTTDTQYF; CDR3 length: 14; clone size: few; D gene: .; J gene: TRBJ2-3; V gene: TRBV7-2
CDR3 DNA: TGTGCCAGCAGTGGAGGACAGGGTTCGGGCACAGATACGCAGTATTTT; CDR3 protein: CASSGGQGSGTDTQYF; CDR3 length: 16; clone size: .; D gene: TRBD1; J gene: TRBJ2-3; V gene: TRBV12-3/TRBV12-4
CDR3 DNA: TGTGCCAGCAGCCGGACAGGGGAAACAGATACGCAGTATTTT; CDR3 protein: CASSRTGETDTQYF; CDR3 length: 14; clone size: few; D gene: TRBD1; J gene: TRBJ2-3; V gene: TRBV7-9